These T cell receptor beta chains were read from a single sample in a study of cytomegalovirus exposure and HLA in healthy donors. Data came from immunoSEQ multiplex PCR; TCRdb stores just in-frame clones and leaves some out. Its table lists around 100,000 clones. Sequenced input: PBMCs. These receptors were obtained from a man younger than 40 in good health and CMV-seronegative. The CDR3 runs from the conserved cysteine through the conserved F or W. Fields, in order: J gene, V gene, D gene, CDR3 protein, CDR3 DNA. D genes are given only for firm matches.

J gene: TRBJ2-5; V gene: TRBV19; D gene: TRBD2; CDR3 protein: CASTPGGTGETQYF; CDR3 DNA: TGTGCCAGTACCCCCGGGGGGACGGGGGAGACCCAGTACTTC
J gene: TRBJ1-4; V gene: TRBV5-1; D gene: TRBD1; CDR3 protein: CASSAGGSNEKLFF; CDR3 DNA: TGCGCCAGCAGCGCAGGGGGATCTAATGAAAAACTGTTTTTT
J gene: TRBJ2-5; V gene: TRBV5-1; D gene: NA; CDR3 protein: CASSLTGALEETQYF; CDR3 DNA: TGCGCCAGCAGCTTGACTGGTGCTCTAGAAGAGACCCAGTACTTC
J gene: TRBJ2-1; V gene: TRBV6-1; D gene: TRBD2; CDR3 protein: CASSERTSGGPHNEQFF; CDR3 DNA: TGTGCCAGCAGTGAAAGAACTAGCGGGGGACCACACAATGAGCAGTTCTTC
J gene: TRBJ2-7; V gene: TRBV6-5; D gene: TRBD1; CDR3 protein: CANPTGGFGEQYF; CDR3 DNA: TGTGCCAACCCGACAGGGGGGTTTGGCGAGCAGTACTTC
J gene: TRBJ1-6; V gene: TRBV7-7; D gene: NA; CDR3 protein: CASSLVLDSPLHF; CDR3 DNA: TGTGCCAGCAGCTTAGTACTGGATTCACCCCTCCACTTT
J gene: TRBJ1-1; V gene: TRBV5-1; D gene: NA; CDR3 protein: CASSFSTGTLNTEAFF; CDR3 DNA: TGCGCCAGCAGCTTTAGTACAGGGACGCTGAACACTGAAGCTTTCTTT
J gene: TRBJ2-5; V gene: TRBV2; D gene: NA; CDR3 protein: CASSEWQANQETQYF; CDR3 DNA: TGTGCCAGCAGTGAATGGCAGGCCAACCAAGAGACCCAGTACTTC
J gene: TRBJ2-5; V gene: TRBV18; D gene: NA; CDR3 protein: CASTLRRQETQYF; CDR3 DNA: TGTGCCAGCACCTTGCGCAGGCAAGAGACCCAGTACTTC
J gene: TRBJ1-1; V gene: TRBV7-6; D gene: NA; CDR3 protein: CASSVNRAPNTEAFF; CDR3 DNA: TGTGCCAGCAGCGTCAACAGGGCTCCGAACACTGAAGCTTTCTTT
J gene: TRBJ2-7; V gene: TRBV5-1; D gene: NA; CDR3 protein: CASSSDPGAYEQYF; CDR3 DNA: TGCGCCAGCAGCTCGGATCCAGGGGCCTACGAGCAGTACTTC
J gene: TRBJ2-2; V gene: TRBV10-3; D gene: TRBD1; CDR3 protein: CAISTGRGPYTGELFF; CDR3 DNA: TGTGCCATCAGTACGGGAAGGGGGCCCTACACCGGGGAGCTGTTTTTT
J gene: TRBJ1-5; V gene: TRBV5-6; D gene: TRBD1; CDR3 protein: CASSFWDRVNQPQHF; CDR3 DNA: TGTGCCAGCAGCTTTTGGGACAGGGTCAATCAGCCCCAGCATTTT
J gene: TRBJ1-5; V gene: TRBV23-1; D gene: TRBD1; CDR3 protein: CASSQFSDRGRSQPQHF; CDR3 DNA: TGCGCCAGCAGTCAATTTTCGGACAGGGGGCGCAGTCAGCCCCAGCATTTT
J gene: TRBJ2-5; V gene: TRBV9; D gene: TRBD2; CDR3 protein: CASSVCRGGGETQYF; CDR3 DNA: TGTGCCAGCAGCGTTTGTCGGGGGGGCGGGGAGACCCAGTACTTC
J gene: TRBJ2-1; V gene: TRBV11-3; D gene: TRBD1; CDR3 protein: CASSSFGTGGSYEQFF; CDR3 DNA: TGTGCCAGCAGCTCTTTTGGGACAGGGGGATCCTATGAGCAGTTCTTC
J gene: TRBJ2-3; V gene: TRBV5-1; D gene: NA; CDR3 protein: CASSLLGGGNTDTQYF; CDR3 DNA: TGCGCCAGCAGCTTGTTAGGCGGCGGTAACACAGATACGCAGTATTTT
J gene: TRBJ1-3; V gene: TRBV7-2; D gene: NA; CDR3 protein: CASSLQLGTGNTIYF; CDR3 DNA: TGTGCCAGCAGCCTACAGCTCGGTACTGGAAACACCATATATTTT
J gene: TRBJ1-2; V gene: TRBV6-5; D gene: TRBD1; CDR3 protein: CASRPPGGSGYTF; CDR3 DNA: TGTGCCAGCAGGCCGCCAGGGGGCTCTGGCTACACCTTC
J gene: TRBJ2-7; V gene: TRBV19; D gene: TRBD1; CDR3 protein: CASSTPRTGGYEQYF; CDR3 DNA: TGTGCCAGTAGTACCCCACGGACAGGGGGCTACGAGCAGTACTTC
J gene: TRBJ1-4; V gene: TRBV4-1; D gene: TRBD1; CDR3 protein: CASSHPGTAEEKLFF; CDR3 DNA: TGCGCCAGCAGCCACCCCGGGACAGCTGAAGAAAAACTGTTTTTT
J gene: TRBJ1-6; V gene: TRBV10-3; D gene: NA; CDR3 protein: CATAPGSSYNSPLHF; CDR3 DNA: TGTGCCACCGCACCCGGTAGCTCCTATAATTCACCCCTCCACTTT
J gene: TRBJ2-5; V gene: TRBV5-1; D gene: NA; CDR3 protein: CASSLVSTQETQYF; CDR3 DNA: TGCGCCAGCAGCTTGGTTAGTACCCAAGAGACCCAGTACTTC
J gene: TRBJ2-7; V gene: TRBV4-1; D gene: TRBD1; CDR3 protein: CASSQGQGADYEQYF; CDR3 DNA: TGCGCCAGCAGCCAAGGACAGGGCGCTGATTACGAGCAGTACTTC
J gene: TRBJ2-5; V gene: TRBV5-1; D gene: NA; CDR3 protein: CASSTASLQETQYF; CDR3 DNA: TGCGCCAGCAGCACAGCCAGCCTCCAAGAGACCCAGTACTTC
J gene: TRBJ2-1; V gene: TRBV7-3; D gene: TRBD1; CDR3 protein: CASSYTGGYNEQFF; CDR3 DNA: TGTGCCAGCAGCTATACAGGGGGCTACAATGAGCAGTTCTTC
J gene: TRBJ2-1; V gene: TRBV7-9; D gene: NA; CDR3 protein: CASSLTLGSYNEQFF; CDR3 DNA: TGTGCCAGCAGCTTAACCCTCGGGTCTTACAATGAGCAGTTCTTC
J gene: TRBJ1-3; V gene: TRBV4-2; D gene: TRBD1; CDR3 protein: CASSQVRGGTAGNTIYF; CDR3 DNA: TGTGCCAGCAGCCAAGTTAGAGGAGGGACAGCTGGAAACACCATATATTTT
J gene: TRBJ2-3; V gene: TRBV5-1; D gene: NA; CDR3 protein: CASSPGDSRPDTQYF; CDR3 DNA: TGCGCCAGCAGCCCCGGGGACTCCCGGCCCGATACGCAGTATTTT
J gene: TRBJ1-4; V gene: TRBV30; D gene: NA; CDR3 protein: CAWSGRGGENEKLFF; CDR3 DNA: TGTGCCTGGAGTGGCCGCGGAGGCGAGAATGAAAAACTGTTTTTT
J gene: TRBJ2-5; V gene: TRBV5-4; D gene: TRBD1; CDR3 protein: CASSRTGGQETQYF; CDR3 DNA: TGTGCCAGCAGCAGGACAGGGGGCCAAGAGACCCAGTACTTC
J gene: TRBJ2-3; V gene: TRBV29-1; D gene: NA; CDR3 protein: CSVSLTGNTQYF; CDR3 DNA: TGCAGCGTTTCATTAACAGGGAATACGCAGTATTTT
J gene: TRBJ2-1; V gene: TRBV5-8; D gene: TRBD2; CDR3 protein: CASSLLVLAGGGQFF; CDR3 DNA: TGTGCCAGCAGCCTGCTGGTCCTAGCGGGGGGAGGGCAGTTCTTC
J gene: TRBJ1-1; V gene: TRBV9; D gene: TRBD1; CDR3 protein: CASSPDRVVSEAFF; CDR3 DNA: TGTGCCAGCAGCCCGGACAGGGTGGTCTCTGAAGCTTTCTTT
J gene: TRBJ2-3; V gene: TRBV9; D gene: TRBD2; CDR3 protein: CASSVGVGTSGGYSTDTQYF; CDR3 DNA: TGTGCCAGCAGCGTAGGGGTTGGGACTAGCGGGGGGTACAGCACAGATACGCAGTATTTT
J gene: TRBJ1-2; V gene: TRBV9; D gene: NA; CDR3 protein: CASSVGGGDYGYTF; CDR3 DNA: TGTGCCAGCAGCGTAGGTGGGGGGGACTATGGCTACACCTTC
J gene: TRBJ2-7; V gene: TRBV2; D gene: NA; CDR3 protein: CASSSTAAYEQYF; CDR3 DNA: TGTGCCAGCAGTAGCACAGCCGCCTACGAGCAGTACTTC
J gene: TRBJ2-7; V gene: TRBV7-2; D gene: TRBD2; CDR3 protein: CASSLSGNSYEQYF; CDR3 DNA: TGTGCCAGCAGCTTAAGCGGGAATAGCTACGAGCAGTACTTC
J gene: TRBJ2-1; V gene: TRBV19; D gene: TRBD2; CDR3 protein: CASAERSGGAGEQFF; CDR3 DNA: TGTGCCAGTGCAGAGCGAAGCGGGGGGGCCGGGGAGCAGTTCTTC
J gene: TRBJ2-7; V gene: TRBV25-1; D gene: NA; CDR3 protein: CASSSGNYEQYF; CDR3 DNA: TGTGCCAGCAGTTCAGGGAACTACGAGCAGTACTTC
J gene: TRBJ1-2; V gene: TRBV6-4; D gene: NA; CDR3 protein: CASSDSIGGGGYTF; CDR3 DNA: TGTGCCAGCAGTGACTCGATCGGGGGGGGAGGCTACACCTTC
J gene: TRBJ2-3; V gene: TRBV18; D gene: TRBD1; CDR3 protein: CASSPTGQVTDTQYF; CDR3 DNA: TGTGCCAGCTCACCAACGGGACAGGTCACAGATACGCAGTATTTT
J gene: TRBJ2-7; V gene: TRBV6-5; D gene: NA; CDR3 protein: CASRPGGTATYEQYF; CDR3 DNA: TGTGCCAGCAGGCCGGGGGGGACAGCCACCTACGAGCAGTACTTC
J gene: TRBJ2-5; V gene: TRBV10-3; D gene: TRBD2; CDR3 protein: CATGLAGKETQYF; CDR3 DNA: TGTGCCACGGGACTAGCGGGGAAAGAGACCCAGTACTTC
J gene: TRBJ2-7; V gene: TRBV9; D gene: TRBD2; CDR3 protein: CASSPSGTGVYEQYF; CDR3 DNA: TGTGCCAGCAGCCCTAGCGGGACCGGGGTCTACGAGCAGTACTTC
J gene: TRBJ1-1; V gene: TRBV11-1; D gene: NA; CDR3 protein: CASSRGGRTEAFF; CDR3 DNA: TGTGCCAGCAGCCGGGGAGGGCGCACTGAAGCTTTCTTT
J gene: TRBJ2-7; V gene: TRBV27; D gene: NA; CDR3 protein: CASSLSASSYEQYF; CDR3 DNA: TGTGCCAGCAGTTTATCGGCCAGCTCCTACGAGCAGTACTTC
J gene: TRBJ2-3; V gene: TRBV6-5; D gene: NA; CDR3 protein: CASSTDRTDTQYF; CDR3 DNA: TGTGCCAGCAGTACGGACAGAACAGATACGCAGTATTTT
J gene: TRBJ2-5; V gene: TRBV1; D gene: NA; CDR3 protein: CTYSQRGSQETQYF; CDR3 DNA: TGCACCTACTCTCAGCGGGGCTCACAAGAGACCCAGTACTTC
J gene: TRBJ1-3; V gene: TRBV2; D gene: NA; CDR3 protein: CASSYTGKSGNTIYF; CDR3 DNA: TGTGCCAGCAGTTATACAGGGAAATCTGGAAACACCATATATTTT
J gene: TRBJ2-1; V gene: TRBV7-2; D gene: NA; CDR3 protein: CASSLGPRGYYNEQFF; CDR3 DNA: TGTGCCAGCAGCTTAGGGCCTCGGGGGTACTACAATGAGCAGTTCTTC
J gene: TRBJ2-5; V gene: TRBV19; D gene: TRBD2; CDR3 protein: CASSIKGSGVETQYF; CDR3 DNA: TGTGCCAGTAGTATAAAAGGGAGCGGGGTCGAGACCCAGTACTTC
J gene: TRBJ2-7; V gene: TRBV7-7; D gene: NA; CDR3 protein: CASSRDEDDEQYF; CDR3 DNA: TGTGCCAGCAGCCGCGATGAAGATGACGAGCAGTACTTC
J gene: TRBJ1-4; V gene: TRBV27; D gene: TRBD1; CDR3 protein: CASSLLSWTGNEKLFF; CDR3 DNA: TGTGCCAGCAGTTTATTGTCATGGACAGGGAATGAAAAACTGTTTTTT
J gene: TRBJ1-5; V gene: TRBV7-9; D gene: NA; CDR3 protein: CASSLGATMPQHF; CDR3 DNA: TGTGCCAGCAGCTTAGGGGCGACGATGCCCCAGCATTTT
J gene: TRBJ2-5; V gene: TRBV18; D gene: TRBD2; CDR3 protein: CASSPGTSGGHQETQYF; CDR3 DNA: TGTGCCAGCTCACCTGGGACTAGCGGGGGCCACCAAGAGACCCAGTACTTC
J gene: TRBJ1-6; V gene: TRBV19; D gene: NA; CDR3 protein: CASSSTANSPLHF; CDR3 DNA: TGTGCCAGTAGTAGTACAGCTAATTCACCCCTCCACTTT
J gene: TRBJ2-6; V gene: TRBV6-6; D gene: NA; CDR3 protein: CASSSSGANVLTF; CDR3 DNA: TGTGCCAGCAGCTCCTCTGGGGCCAACGTCCTGACTTTC
J gene: TRBJ1-1; V gene: TRBV18; D gene: NA; CDR3 protein: CASSPPATGEAFF; CDR3 DNA: TGTGCCAGCTCACCACCGGCGACAGGTGAAGCTTTCTTT
J gene: TRBJ2-7; V gene: TRBV19; D gene: NA; CDR3 protein: CASSIGNSYEQYF; CDR3 DNA: TGTGCCAGTAGTATAGGTAACAGCTACGAGCAGTACTTC